Described below is a single T cell receptor beta chain sequence and its context. The data stem from a study of technical replicates of blood from several donors. The CDR3 runs to 15 residues. Germline CDR1 is SGDLS and CDR2 is YYNGEE. Trimming cost V 0 bases and J 7 bases, with 14 bases left between them. Produced via immunoSEQ multiplex PCR; TCRdb's table is partial and in-frame only. The sample records about 72,000 clones, roughly 92% being singletons. V and J are TRBV9 and TRBJ2-1; D is possibly TRBD1 (7 bases). This receptor was identified in a human donor in good health. Sequencing was carried out using T cells isolated from PBMCs. CDR3 nucleotides: TGTGCCAGCAGCGTAGCAGGGGGGTTATCAAATGAGCAGTTCTTC. Amino acids: CASSVAGGLSNEQFF.